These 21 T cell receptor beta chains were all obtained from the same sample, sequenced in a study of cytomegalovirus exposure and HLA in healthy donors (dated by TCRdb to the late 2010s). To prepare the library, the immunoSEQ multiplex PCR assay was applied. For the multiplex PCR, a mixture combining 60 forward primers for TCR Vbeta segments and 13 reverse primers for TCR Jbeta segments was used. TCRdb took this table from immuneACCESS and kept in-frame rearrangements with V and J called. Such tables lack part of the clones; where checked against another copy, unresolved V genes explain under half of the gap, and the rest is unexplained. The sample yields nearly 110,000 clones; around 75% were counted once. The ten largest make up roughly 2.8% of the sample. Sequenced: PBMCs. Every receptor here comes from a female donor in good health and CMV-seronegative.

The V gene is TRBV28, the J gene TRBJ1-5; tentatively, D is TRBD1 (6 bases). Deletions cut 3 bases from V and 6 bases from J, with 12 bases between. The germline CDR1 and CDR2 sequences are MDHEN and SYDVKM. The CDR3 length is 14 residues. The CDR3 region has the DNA TGTGCCAGCAGTTTGCTACAGGGTGGTCAGCCCCAGCATTTT. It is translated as CASSLLQGGQPQHF.

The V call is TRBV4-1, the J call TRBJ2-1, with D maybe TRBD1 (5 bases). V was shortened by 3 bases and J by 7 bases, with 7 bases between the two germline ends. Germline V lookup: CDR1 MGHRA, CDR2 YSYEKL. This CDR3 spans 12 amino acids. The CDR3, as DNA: TGCGCCAGCAGCCATAGGGGTAATGAGCAGTTCTTC. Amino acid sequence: CASSHRGNEQFF.

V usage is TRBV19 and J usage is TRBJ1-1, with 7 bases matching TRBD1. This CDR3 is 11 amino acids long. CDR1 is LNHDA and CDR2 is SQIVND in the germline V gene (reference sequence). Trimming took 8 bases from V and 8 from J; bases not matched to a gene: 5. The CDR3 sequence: CASRQGREAFF. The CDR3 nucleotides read TGTGCCAGTCGACAGGGTAGAGAAGCTTTCTTT.

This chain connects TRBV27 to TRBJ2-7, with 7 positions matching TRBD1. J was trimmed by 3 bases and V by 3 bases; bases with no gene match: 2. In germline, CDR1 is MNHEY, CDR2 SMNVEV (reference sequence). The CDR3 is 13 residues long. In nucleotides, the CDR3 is TGTGCCAGCAGTTTCGCAGGGGGCTACGAGCAGTACTTC. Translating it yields CASSFAGGYEQYF.

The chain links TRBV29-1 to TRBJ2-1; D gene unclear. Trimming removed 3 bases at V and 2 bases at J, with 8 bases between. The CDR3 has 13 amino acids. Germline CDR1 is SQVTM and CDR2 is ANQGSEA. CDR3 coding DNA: TGCAGCGTTGAGCGTACAGCCTACAATGAGCAGTTCTTC. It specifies CSVERTAYNEQFF.

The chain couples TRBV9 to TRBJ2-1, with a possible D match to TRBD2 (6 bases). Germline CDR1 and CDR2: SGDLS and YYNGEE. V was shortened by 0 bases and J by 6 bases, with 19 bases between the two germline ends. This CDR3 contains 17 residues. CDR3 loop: CASSVVVGGTNVNEQFF. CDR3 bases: TGTGCCAGCAGCGTAGTGGTGGGGGGAACGAATGTCAATGAGCAGTTCTTC.

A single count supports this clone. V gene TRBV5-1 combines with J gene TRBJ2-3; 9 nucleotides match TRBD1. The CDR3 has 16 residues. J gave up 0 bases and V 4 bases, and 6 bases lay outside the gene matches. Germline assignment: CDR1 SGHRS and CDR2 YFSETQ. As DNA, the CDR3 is TGCGCCAGCAGCCTACAGGGGGCCACGAGCACAGATACGCAGTATTTT. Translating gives CASSLQGATSTDTQYF.

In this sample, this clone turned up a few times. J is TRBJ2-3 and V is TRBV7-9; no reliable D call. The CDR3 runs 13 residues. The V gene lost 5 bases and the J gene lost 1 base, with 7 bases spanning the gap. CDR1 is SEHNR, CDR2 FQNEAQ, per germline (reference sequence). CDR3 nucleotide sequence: TGTGCCAGCAGCCTCGCGCGCACAGATACGCAGTATTTT. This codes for CASSLARTDTQYF.

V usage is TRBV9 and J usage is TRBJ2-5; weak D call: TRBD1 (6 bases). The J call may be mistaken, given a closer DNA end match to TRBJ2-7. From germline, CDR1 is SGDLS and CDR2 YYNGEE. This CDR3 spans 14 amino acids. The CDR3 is CASSTQGAADEQYF. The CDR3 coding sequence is TGTGCCAGCAGCACACAGGGTGCGGCGGACGAGCAGTACTTC.

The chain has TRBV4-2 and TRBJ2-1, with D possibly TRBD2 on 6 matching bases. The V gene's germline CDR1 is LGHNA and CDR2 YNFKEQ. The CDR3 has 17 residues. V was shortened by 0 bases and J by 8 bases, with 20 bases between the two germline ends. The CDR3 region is CASSQELEPGARDEQFF. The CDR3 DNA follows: TGTGCCAGCAGCCAAGAGTTGGAACCGGGAGCCCGCGATGAGCAGTTCTTC.

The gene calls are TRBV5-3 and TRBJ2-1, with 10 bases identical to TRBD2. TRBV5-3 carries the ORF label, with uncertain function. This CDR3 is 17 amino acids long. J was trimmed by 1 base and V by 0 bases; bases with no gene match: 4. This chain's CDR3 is CARSLEAGGWSYNEQFF. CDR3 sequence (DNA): TGTGCCAGAAGCTTGGAAGCGGGAGGGTGGTCCTACAATGAGCAGTTCTTC.

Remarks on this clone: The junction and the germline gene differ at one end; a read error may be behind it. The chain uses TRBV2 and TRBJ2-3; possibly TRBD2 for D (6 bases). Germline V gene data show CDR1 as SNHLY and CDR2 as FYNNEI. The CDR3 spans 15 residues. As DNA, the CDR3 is TGTGCCAGCCGTGAAGTGGGAGGCCGCACAGATACGCAGTATTTT. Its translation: CASREVGGRTDTQYF.

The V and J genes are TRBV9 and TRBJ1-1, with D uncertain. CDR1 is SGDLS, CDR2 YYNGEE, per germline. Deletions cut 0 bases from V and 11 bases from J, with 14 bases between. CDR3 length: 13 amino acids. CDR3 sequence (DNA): TGTGCCAGCAGCGTAGCTTTGTCCGGGAGGGCTTTCTTT. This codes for CASSVALSGRAFF.

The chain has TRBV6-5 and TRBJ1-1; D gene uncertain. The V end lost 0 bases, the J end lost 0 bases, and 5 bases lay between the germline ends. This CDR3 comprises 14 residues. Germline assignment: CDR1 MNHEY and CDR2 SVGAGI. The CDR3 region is CASSYSPVNTEAFF. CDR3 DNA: TGTGCCAGCAGTTACTCGCCAGTGAACACTGAAGCTTTCTTT.

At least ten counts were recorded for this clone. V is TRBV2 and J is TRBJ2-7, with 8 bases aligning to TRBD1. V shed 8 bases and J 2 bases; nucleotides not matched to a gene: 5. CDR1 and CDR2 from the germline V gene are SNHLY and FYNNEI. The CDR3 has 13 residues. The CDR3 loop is CASYRGFPYEQYF. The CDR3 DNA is TGTGCCAGCTACAGGGGGTTCCCCTACGAGCAGTACTTC.

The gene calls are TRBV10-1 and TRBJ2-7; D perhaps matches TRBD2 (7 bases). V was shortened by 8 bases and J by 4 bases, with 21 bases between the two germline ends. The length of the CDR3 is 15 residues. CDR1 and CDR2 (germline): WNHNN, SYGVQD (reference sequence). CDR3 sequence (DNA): TGCGCCAGCCTCGAGGTCGCGGGGGCCCTATACGAGCAGTACTTC. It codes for CASLEVAGALYEQYF.

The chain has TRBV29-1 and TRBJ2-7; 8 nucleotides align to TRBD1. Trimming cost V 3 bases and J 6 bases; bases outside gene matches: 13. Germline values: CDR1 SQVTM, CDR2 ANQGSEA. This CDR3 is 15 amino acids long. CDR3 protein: CSVDSPAGGGVEQYF. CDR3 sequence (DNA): TGCAGCGTTGATTCCCCTGCAGGGGGCGGGGTCGAGCAGTACTTC.

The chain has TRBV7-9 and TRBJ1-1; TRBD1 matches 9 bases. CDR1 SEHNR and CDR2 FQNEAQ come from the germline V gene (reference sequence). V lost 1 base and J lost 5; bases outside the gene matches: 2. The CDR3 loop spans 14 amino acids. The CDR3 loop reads CASSLVTGGTEAFF. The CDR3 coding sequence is TGTGCCAGCAGCTTAGTGACAGGGGGGACTGAAGCTTTCTTT.

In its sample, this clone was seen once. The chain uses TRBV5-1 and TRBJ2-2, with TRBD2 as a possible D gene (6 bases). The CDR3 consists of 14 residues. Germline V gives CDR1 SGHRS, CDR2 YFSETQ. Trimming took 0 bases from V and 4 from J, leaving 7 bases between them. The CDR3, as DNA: TGCGCCAGCAGCTTGGGGGGAGGCACCGGGGAGCTGTTTTTT. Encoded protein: CASSLGGGTGELFF.

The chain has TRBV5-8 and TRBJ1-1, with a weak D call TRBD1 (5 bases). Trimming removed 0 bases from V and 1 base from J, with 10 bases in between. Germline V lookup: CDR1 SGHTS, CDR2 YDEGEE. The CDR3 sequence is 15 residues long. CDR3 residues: CASSLAGVKNTEAFF. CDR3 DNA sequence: TGTGCCAGCAGCTTGGCGGGGGTCAAGAACACTGAAGCTTTCTTT.

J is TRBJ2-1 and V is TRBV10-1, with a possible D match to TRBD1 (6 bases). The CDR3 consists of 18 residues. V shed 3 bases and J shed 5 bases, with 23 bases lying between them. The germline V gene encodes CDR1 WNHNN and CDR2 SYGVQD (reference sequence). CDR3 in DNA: TGCGCCAGCAGTGACTTGGATCTCCCAGGACAGAGCAACAATGAGCAGTTCTTC. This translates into CASSDLDLPGQSNNEQFF.